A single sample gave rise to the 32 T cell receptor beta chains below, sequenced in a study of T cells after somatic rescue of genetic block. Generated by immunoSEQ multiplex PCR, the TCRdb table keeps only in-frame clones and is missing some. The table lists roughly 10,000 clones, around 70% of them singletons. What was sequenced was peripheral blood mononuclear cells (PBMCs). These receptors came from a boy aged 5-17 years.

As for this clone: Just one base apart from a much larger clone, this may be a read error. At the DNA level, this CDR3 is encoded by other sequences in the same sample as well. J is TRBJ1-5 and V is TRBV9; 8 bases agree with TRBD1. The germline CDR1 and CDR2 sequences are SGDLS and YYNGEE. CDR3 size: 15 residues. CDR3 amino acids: CASSVFQGAYQPQHF. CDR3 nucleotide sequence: TGTGCCAGCAGCGTGTTTCAGGGGGCTTATCAACCCCAGCATTTT.

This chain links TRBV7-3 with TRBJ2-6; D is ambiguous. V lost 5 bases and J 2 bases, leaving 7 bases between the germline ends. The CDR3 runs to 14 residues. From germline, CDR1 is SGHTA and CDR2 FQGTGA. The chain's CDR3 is CASSAGTGANVLTF. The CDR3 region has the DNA TGTGCCAGCAGCGCTGGGACTGGGGCCAACGTCCTGACTTTC.

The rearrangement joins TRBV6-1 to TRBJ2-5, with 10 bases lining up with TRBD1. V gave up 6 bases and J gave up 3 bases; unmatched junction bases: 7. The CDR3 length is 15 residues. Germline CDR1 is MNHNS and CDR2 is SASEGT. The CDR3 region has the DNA TGTGCCAGCAGGAGACAGGGGGCGCAAAAAGAGACCCAGTACTTC. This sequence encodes CASRRQGAQKETQYF.

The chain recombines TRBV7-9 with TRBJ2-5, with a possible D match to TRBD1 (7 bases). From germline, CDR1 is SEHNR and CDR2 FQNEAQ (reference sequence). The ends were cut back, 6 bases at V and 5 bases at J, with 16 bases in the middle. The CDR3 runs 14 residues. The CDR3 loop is CASRGQGGGETQYF. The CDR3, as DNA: TGTGCCAGCAGAGGCCAGGGGGGTGGGGAGACCCAGTACTTC.

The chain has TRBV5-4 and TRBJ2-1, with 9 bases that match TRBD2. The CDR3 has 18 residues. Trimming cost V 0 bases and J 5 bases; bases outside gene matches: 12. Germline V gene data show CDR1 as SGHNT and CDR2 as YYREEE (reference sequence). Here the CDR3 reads CASSLAVTSSGKNNEQFF. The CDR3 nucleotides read TGTGCCAGCAGCTTGGCCGTCACTTCTAGCGGGAAAAACAATGAGCAGTTCTTC.

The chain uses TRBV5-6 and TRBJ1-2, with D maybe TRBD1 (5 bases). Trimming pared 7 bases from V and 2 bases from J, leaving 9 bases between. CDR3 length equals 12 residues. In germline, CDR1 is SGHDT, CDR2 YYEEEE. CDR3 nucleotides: TGTGCCAGCCGCCGACAGAACTATGGCTACACCTTC. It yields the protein CASRRQNYGYTF. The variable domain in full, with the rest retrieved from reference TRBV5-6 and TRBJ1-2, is DAGVTQSPTHLIKTRGQQVTLRCSPKSGHDTVSWYQQALGQGPQFIFQYYEEEERQRGNFPDRFSGHQFPNYSSELNVNALLLGDSALYLCASRRQNYGYTFGSGTRLTVV.

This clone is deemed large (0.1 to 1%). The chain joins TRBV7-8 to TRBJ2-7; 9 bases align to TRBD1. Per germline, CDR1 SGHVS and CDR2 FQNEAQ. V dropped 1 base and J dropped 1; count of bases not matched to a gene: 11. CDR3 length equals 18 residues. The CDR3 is CASSLGQGDQRISYEQYF. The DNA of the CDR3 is TGTGCCAGCAGCTTAGGACAGGGGGACCAGCGGATTTCCTACGAGCAGTACTTC. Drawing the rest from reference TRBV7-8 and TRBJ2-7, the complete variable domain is GAGVSQSPRYKVAKRGQDVALRCDPISGHVSLFWYQQALGQGPEFLTYFQNEAQLDKSGLPSDRFFAERPEGSVSTLKIQRTQQEDSAVYLCASSLGQGDQRISYEQYFGPGTRLTVT.

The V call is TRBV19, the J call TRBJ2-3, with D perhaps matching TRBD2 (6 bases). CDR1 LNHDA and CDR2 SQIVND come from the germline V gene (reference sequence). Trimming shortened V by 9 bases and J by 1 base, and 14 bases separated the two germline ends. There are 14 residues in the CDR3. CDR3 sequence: CASGKWGGTDTQYF. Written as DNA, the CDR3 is TGTGCCAGCGGCAAGTGGGGGGGCACAGATACGCAGTATTTT.

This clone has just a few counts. CDR3 DNA: TGTGCCAGCAAGGCGACGGCGGGGGGGGAGCAGTTCTTC. This encodes CASKATAGGEQFF. J is TRBJ2-1 and V is TRBV27; 9 nucleotides agree with TRBD2. The CDR3 covers 13 residues. The germline gives CDR1 MNHEY, CDR2 SMNVEV (reference sequence). V gave up 7 bases and J gave up 10 bases; unmatched junction bases: 8.

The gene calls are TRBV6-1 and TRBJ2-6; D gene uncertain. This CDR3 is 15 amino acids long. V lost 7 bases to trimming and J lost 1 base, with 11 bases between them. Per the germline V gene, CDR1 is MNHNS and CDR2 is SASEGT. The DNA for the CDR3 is TGTGCCAGCACCCCGGGCCCTTCTGGGGCCAACGTCCTGACTTTC. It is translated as CASTPGPSGANVLTF.

CDR3 DNA sequence: TGTGCCAGCAGCTCCTCTCAGTGGGCTCCCAGCTATGGCTACACCTTC. Translation gives CASSSSQWAPSYGYTF. The gene calls are TRBV7-6 and TRBJ1-2; D remains ambiguous. V lost 4 bases to trimming and J lost 4 bases, with 19 bases between them. Per germline, CDR1 SGHVS and CDR2 FNYEAQ. The CDR3 covers 16 residues. The full variable domain, rest sourced from reference TRBV7-6 and TRBJ1-2, is GAGVSQSPRYKVTKRGQDVALRCDPISGHVSLYWYRQALGQGPEFLTYFNYEAQQDKSGLPNDRFSAERPEGSISTLTIQRTEQRDSAMYRCASSSSQWAPSYGYTFGSGTRLTVV.

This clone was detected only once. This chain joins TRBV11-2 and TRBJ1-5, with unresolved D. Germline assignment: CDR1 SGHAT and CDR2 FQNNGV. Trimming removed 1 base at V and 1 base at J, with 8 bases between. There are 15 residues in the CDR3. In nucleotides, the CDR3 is TGTGCCAGCAGCTTAGGGGGAGGGAGCAATCAGCCCCAGCATTTT. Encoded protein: CASSLGGGSNQPQHF.

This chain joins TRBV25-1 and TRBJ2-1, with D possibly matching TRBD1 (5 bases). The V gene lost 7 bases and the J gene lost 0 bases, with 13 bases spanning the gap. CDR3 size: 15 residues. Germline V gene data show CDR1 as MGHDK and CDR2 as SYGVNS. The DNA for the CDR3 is TGTGCCAGCACCGGACACCACGTCTCCTACAATGAGCAGTTCTTC. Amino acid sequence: CASTGHHVSYNEQFF.

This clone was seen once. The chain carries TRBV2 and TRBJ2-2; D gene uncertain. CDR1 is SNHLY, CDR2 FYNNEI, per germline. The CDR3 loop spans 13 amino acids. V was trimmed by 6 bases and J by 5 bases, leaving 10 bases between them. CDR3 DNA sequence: TGTGCCAGCAGCTTCTATATTACCGGGGAGCTGTTTTTT. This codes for CASSFYITGELFF.

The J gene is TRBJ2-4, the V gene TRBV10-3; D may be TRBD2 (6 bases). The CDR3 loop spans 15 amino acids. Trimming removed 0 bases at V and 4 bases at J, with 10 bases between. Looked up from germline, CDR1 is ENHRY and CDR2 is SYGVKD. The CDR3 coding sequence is TGTGCCATCAGTGAGTCGGCAGGAGGGAAAAACATTCAGTACTTC. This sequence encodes CAISESAGGKNIQYF.

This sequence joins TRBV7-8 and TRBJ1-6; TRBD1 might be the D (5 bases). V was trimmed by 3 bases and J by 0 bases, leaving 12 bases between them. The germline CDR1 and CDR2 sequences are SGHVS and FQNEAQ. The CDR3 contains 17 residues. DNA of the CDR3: TGTGCCAGCAGCTTGAAACCGGGGCTCTCCTATAATTCACCCCTCCACTTT. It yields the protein CASSLKPGLSYNSPLHF.

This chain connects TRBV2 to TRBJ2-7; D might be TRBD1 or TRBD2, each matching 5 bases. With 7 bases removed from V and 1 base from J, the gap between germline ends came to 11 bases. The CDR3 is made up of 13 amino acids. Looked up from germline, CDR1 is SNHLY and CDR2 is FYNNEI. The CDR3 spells CASKRDQSYEQYF. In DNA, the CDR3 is TGTGCCAGCAAAAGGGACCAATCCTACGAGCAGTACTTC.

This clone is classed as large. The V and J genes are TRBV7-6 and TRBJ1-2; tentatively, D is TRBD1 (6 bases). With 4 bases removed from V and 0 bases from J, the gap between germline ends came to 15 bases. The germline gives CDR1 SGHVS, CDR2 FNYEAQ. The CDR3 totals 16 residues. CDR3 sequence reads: CASSSESGQANYGYTF. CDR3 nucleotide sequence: TGTGCCAGCAGCTCCGAGTCGGGACAAGCTAACTATGGCTACACCTTC.

Written as DNA, the CDR3 is TGTGCCAGCAGTTCCATTCGGGACTCCTCTTACGAGCAGTACTTC. Its translation: CASSSIRDSSYEQYF. This chain connects TRBV27 to TRBJ2-7, with D maybe TRBD2 (6 bases). Trimming removed 4 bases from V and 4 bases from J, with 17 bases in between. CDR1 is MNHEY, CDR2 SMNVEV, per germline (reference sequence). The CDR3 is 15 residues long.

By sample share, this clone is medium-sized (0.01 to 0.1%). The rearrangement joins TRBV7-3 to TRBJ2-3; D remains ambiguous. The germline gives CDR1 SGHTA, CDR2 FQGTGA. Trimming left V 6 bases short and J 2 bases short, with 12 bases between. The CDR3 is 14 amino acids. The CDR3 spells CASRSLNPTDTQYF. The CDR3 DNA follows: TGTGCCAGCAGGTCTCTAAACCCCACAGATACGCAGTATTTT.

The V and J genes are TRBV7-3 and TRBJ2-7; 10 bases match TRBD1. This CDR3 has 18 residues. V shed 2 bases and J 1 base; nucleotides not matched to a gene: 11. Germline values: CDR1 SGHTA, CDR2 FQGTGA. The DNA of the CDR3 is TGTGCCAGCAGCTTAGGACAGGGGGACCAGCGGATTTCCTACGAGCAGTACTTC. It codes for CASSLGQGDQRISYEQYF.

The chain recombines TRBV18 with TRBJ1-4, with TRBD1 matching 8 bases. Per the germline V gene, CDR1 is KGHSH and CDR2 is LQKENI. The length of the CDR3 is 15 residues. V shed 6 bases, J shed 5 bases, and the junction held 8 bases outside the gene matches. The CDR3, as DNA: TGTGCCAGCTCTGAATTTCCAGGGGGCAATGAAAAACTGTTTTTT. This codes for CASSEFPGGNEKLFF.

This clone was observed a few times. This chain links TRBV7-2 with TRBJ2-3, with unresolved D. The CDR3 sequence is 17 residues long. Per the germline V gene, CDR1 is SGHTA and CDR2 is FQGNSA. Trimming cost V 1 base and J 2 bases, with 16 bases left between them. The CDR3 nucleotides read TGTGCCAGCAGCTTAGAGTTGTTTGAGACCCCCACAGATACGCAGTATTTT. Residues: CASSLELFETPTDTQYF.

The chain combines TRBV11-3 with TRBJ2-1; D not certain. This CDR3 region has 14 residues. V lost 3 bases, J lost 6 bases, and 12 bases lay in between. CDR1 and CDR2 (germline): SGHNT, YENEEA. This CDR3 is CASSLAGPVNEQFF. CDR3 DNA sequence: TGTGCCAGCAGCTTGGCTGGCCCGGTCAATGAGCAGTTCTTC.

This CDR3 is CASRDSGRIYEQYF. The CDR3 nucleotides are TGTGCCAGCAGGGATTCGGGCAGGATCTACGAGCAGTACTTC. The rearrangement uses TRBV7-9 and TRBJ2-7; D remains unclear. Trimming removed 6 bases at V and 3 bases at J, with 15 bases between. In germline, CDR1 is SEHNR, CDR2 FQNEAQ (reference sequence). The length of the CDR3 is 14 residues.

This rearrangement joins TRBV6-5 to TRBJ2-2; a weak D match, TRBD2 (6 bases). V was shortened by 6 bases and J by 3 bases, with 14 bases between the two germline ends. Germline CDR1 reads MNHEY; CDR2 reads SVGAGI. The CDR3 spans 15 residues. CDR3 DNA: TGTGCCAGCAGCAGTCTTCTAGCGCACACCGGGGAGCTGTTTTTT. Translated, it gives CASSSLLAHTGELFF.

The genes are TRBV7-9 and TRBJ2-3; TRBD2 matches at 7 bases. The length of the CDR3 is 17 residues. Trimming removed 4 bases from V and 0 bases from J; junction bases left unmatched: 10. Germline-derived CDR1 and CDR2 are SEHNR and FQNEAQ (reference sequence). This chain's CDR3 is CASSSTTSVSSTDTQYF. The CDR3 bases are TGTGCCAGCAGCTCCACCACTAGCGTTTCTAGCACAGATACGCAGTATTTT.

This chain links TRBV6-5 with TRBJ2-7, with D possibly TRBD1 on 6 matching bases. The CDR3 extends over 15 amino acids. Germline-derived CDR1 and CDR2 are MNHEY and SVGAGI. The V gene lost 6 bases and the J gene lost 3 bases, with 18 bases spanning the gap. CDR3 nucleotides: TGTGCCAGCAGCGGGAACAGGGTTCTCCTCTACGAGCAGTACTTC. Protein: CASSGNRVLLYEQYF.

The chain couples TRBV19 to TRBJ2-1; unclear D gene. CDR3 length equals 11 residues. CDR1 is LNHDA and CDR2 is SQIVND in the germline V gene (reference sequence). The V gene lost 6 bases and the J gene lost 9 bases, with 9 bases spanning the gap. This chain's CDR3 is CASRKYGEQFF. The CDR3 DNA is TGTGCCAGTAGAAAGTACGGTGAGCAGTTCTTC.

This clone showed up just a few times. DNA for the CDR3: TGTGCCAGCAGTCAGACAGGGGGCAGGGAGACCCAGTACTTC. Translating gives CASSQTGGRETQYF. This chain connects TRBV28 to TRBJ2-5; 10 bases match TRBD1. The CDR3 loop spans 14 amino acids. Germline loops: CDR1 MDHEN, CDR2 SYDVKM. With 5 bases clipped from V and 5 bases from J, the junction kept 5 bases outside the gene matches.

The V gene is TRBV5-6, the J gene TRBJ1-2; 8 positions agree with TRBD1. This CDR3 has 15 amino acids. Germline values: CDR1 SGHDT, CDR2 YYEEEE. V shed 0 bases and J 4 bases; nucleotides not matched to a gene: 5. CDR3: CASSLALTGVYGYTF. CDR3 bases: TGTGCCAGCAGCTTGGCATTGACAGGGGTCTATGGCTACACCTTC.

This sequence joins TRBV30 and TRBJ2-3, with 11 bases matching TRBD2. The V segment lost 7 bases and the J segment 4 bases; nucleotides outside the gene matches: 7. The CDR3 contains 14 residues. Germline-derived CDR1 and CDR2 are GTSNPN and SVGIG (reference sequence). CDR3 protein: CAFLGTSGPDTQYF. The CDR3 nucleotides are TGTGCCTTCCTAGGGACTAGCGGACCAGATACGCAGTATTTT.